This TCR beta chain emerged from a study of T-cell reconstitution after alpha-beta-depleted transplantation in children. This clonotype has more than one count but fewer than ten. TCRbeta library preparation incorporated unique molecular identifiers. Each CDR3 protein is one row after TCRdb ran MiXCR on the PCR reads. The sample comprises 250,000 to 300,000 distinct CDR3 sequences, 9.9% of which are singletons, and about 9.4% rests with the top ten. Germline trimming cut 6 bases from V and 1 base from J; bases unmatched to any gene: 10. CDR1 and CDR2 (germline): MNHEY, SMNVEV (reference sequence). The CDR3 is 16 residues long.

This material consisted of PBMCs from the stem cell graft donor, taken from the stem cell graft. The chain employs TRBV27 and TRBJ2-3, with 7 positions matching TRBD2. The origin of this receptor is a human donor who donated a stem cell graft to a child with SCID. The DNA for the CDR3 is TGTGCCAGCAGGGCCTCGGGGGGATGGGGCACAGATACGCAGTATTTT. This encodes CASRASGGWGTDTQYF.